This T cell receptor beta chain is drawn from a study of T cells after yellow fever vaccination. As for the study in general: It was SMART-Seq v4 Ultra Low Input that prepared the fractions with low cell numbers.

The CDR3 consists of 14 residues. TCRdb ran MiXCR on the 5' RACE reads and lists one entry per CDR3 protein. The data show around 550,000 distinct CDR3 sequences, approximately 21% seen once. The TCR was taken from a man aged 25-45 years who received the YFV17D yellow fever vaccine. The chain combines TRBV12-3 or TRBV12-4 with TRBJ2-3; TRBD2 aligns across 7 bases. The starting material was PBMCs, obtained 15 days after the yellow fever booster vaccination. CDR3 DNA sequence: TGTGGATCAGGCACCGGGCGGGAGAGGGATACGCAGTATTTT. Its translation: CGSGTGRERDTQYF.